This TCR beta chain was sequenced for a study of blood T cell repertoires in COVID-19. Study background: Researchers got acute and convalescent COVID-19 samples from the United States, Italy and Spain. Nucleic acid was either cDNA or gDNA, and it came from T cells, B-cell-depleted T cells, or PBMCs.

In the original workflow: Reference gene primer amplification in the assay estimated nucleated cell counts. Sequencing used immunoSEQ multiplex PCR; TCRdb keeps in-frame clones, though not all of them. That table is the source of V, J and clone size, and D and trimming were worked out from the DNA. The sample gives over 250,000 clones, around 86% of which show up once; about 1.6% is in the top ten. This sequence was found in a woman in her forties who had recovered from COVID-19. Sequencing was performed on peripheral blood.

The CDR3 sequence: CASRGQGGNEKLFF. The CDR3 DNA sequence: TGCGCCAGCAGGGGACAGGGAGGGAATGAAAAACTGTTTTTT. The chain uses TRBV5-1 and TRBJ1-4; 9 positions match TRBD1. The CDR3 is 14 residues long. Germline trimming cut 5 bases from V and 5 bases from J; bases unmatched to any gene: 4. Germline V lookup: CDR1 SGHRS, CDR2 YFSETQ.